What follows are 22 T cell receptor beta chains derived from one specimen sequenced in a study of memory CD4+ T cells and cytomegalovirus serostatus. Profiled with immunoSEQ multiplex PCR; TCRdb holds only in-frame clones, not every one. The sample consists of 56,000 or so clones, about 81% of them appearing once. The sort gate was single viable CD3+CD4+CD8-CD45RO+ cells for memory CD4+ T cells. The sequenced sample consisted of memory CD4+ T cells from blood. The origin of the receptors is an adult in good health and CMV-seronegative.

The V gene is TRBV14, the J gene TRBJ2-2, with D perhaps matching TRBD1 or TRBD2 (5 bases each). The CDR3 loop spans 15 amino acids. Germline V lookup: CDR1 SGHDN, CDR2 FVKESK. The V end lost 4 bases, the J end lost 7 bases, and 16 bases lay between the germline ends. As DNA, the CDR3 is TGTGCCAGCAGCCGCCGGGGCTTGGGGATCGGGGAGCTGTTTTTT. Encoded protein: CASSRRGLGIGELFF.

The chain is built from TRBV27 and TRBJ2-7; 9 bases line up with TRBD1. Per the germline V gene, CDR1 is MNHEY and CDR2 is SMNVEV (reference sequence). This CDR3 is built from 15 residues. V shed 3 bases, J shed 3 bases, and the junction held 6 bases outside the gene matches. The CDR3 sequence: CASSFRGGQGYEQYF. The CDR3 DNA follows: TGTGCCAGCAGTTTCCGAGGGGGACAGGGCTACGAGCAGTACTTC.

Concerning this clone: Other DNA sequences of this sample code for an identical CDR3. V and J are TRBV5-1 and TRBJ2-2, with D uncertain. Per germline, CDR1 SGHRS and CDR2 YFSETQ. V lost 0 bases, J lost 4 bases, and 7 bases lay in between. The CDR3 loop spans 14 amino acids. Here the CDR3 reads CASSLARGTGELFF. CDR3 DNA: TGCGCCAGCAGCTTGGCCAGAGGCACCGGGGAGCTGTTTTTT.

The chain recombines TRBV7-2 with TRBJ1-1; D uncertain. The V gene lost 2 bases and the J gene lost 0 bases, with 4 bases spanning the gap. This CDR3 has 13 amino acids. Germline CDR1 is SGHTA and CDR2 is FQGNSA. In nucleotides, the CDR3 is TGTGCCAGCAGCTTATCGATGAACACTGAAGCTTTCTTT. Amino acid sequence: CASSLSMNTEAFF. The whole variable domain, remainder taken from reference TRBV7-2 and TRBJ1-1, is GAGVSQSPSNKVTEKGKDVELRCDPISGHTALYWYRQSLGQGLEFLIYFQGNSAPDKSGLPSDRFSAERTGGSVSTLTIQRTQQEDSAVYLCASSLSMNTEAFFGQGTRLTVV.

The count of this clone is one. V gene TRBV4-2 combines with J gene TRBJ1-2, with D unresolved. CDR1 and CDR2 (germline): LGHNA, YNFKEQ. V dropped 0 bases and J dropped 4 bases, with 15 bases sitting between them. The CDR3 is made up of 16 amino acids. The CDR3 sequence: CASSQERRLLAYGYTF. In DNA, the CDR3 is TGTGCCAGCAGCCAAGAAAGGAGACTGTTAGCCTATGGCTACACCTTC.

The chain joins TRBV5-1 to TRBJ1-6; 8 positions agree with TRBD1. Germline loops: CDR1 SGHRS, CDR2 YFSETQ. The CDR3 runs to 16 residues. Unmatched junction bases numbered 7, after V lost 2 bases and J lost 6 bases. CDR3 sequence: CASSFDDRGGNSPLHF. CDR3 in DNA: TGCGCCAGCAGCTTTGATGACAGGGGCGGTAATTCACCCCTCCACTTT.

This clone has only a few counts. This chain uses TRBV19 with TRBJ2-1; D assignment may be TRBD1 or TRBD2 (5 bases each). The CDR3 is made up of 16 amino acids. Trimming stripped 5 bases from V and 4 bases from J, with 18 bases between. The germline gives CDR1 LNHDA, CDR2 SQIVND (reference sequence). CDR3 nucleotide sequence: TGTGCCAGTAGTGATGTCCAAGGGACGGTATACAATGAGCAGTTCTTC. Its translation is CASSDVQGTVYNEQFF.

The chain is built from TRBV5-8 and TRBJ1-2; 9 bases map to TRBD1. Germline V gene lookup returns CDR1 SGHTS and CDR2 YDEGEE. The J segment lost 5 bases and the V segment lost 4 bases, leaving 12 bases of the junction unmatched. The CDR3 contains 16 residues. CDR3 nucleotide sequence: TGTGCCAGCAGCCACCAGGGGACAGGGAAGATGTATGGCTACACCTTC. It yields the protein CASSHQGTGKMYGYTF.

This clone appeared once. The rearrangement links TRBV7-6 to TRBJ1-2, with D unclear. The germline gives CDR1 SGHVS, CDR2 FNYEAQ. V lost 5 bases and J lost 1, with 11 bases in between. CDR3 length equals 14 residues. Written as DNA, the CDR3 is TGTGCCAGCAGCGAGGACGGCGTTAACTATGGCTACACCTTC. It translates to CASSEDGVNYGYTF.

Worth noting for this clone: This sample also contains other DNA sequences that code for the same CDR3. The rearrangement uses TRBV2 and TRBJ1-1, with no clear D. CDR1 and CDR2 (germline): SNHLY, FYNNEI. V lost 7 bases and J lost 3, with 9 bases in between. The CDR3 covers 12 residues. The CDR3 DNA reads as TGTGCCAGCAAGGAACGGTACACTGAAGCTTTCTTT. Translating it yields CASKERYTEAFF.

The genes are TRBV19 and TRBJ2-6; D unresolved. V lost 5 bases, J lost 6 bases, and 17 bases lay in between. There are 16 residues in the CDR3. Germline V gives CDR1 LNHDA, CDR2 SQIVND (reference sequence). CDR3 coding DNA: TGTGCCAGTAGTCCGGGTTGGGCTATTGTGGCCAACGTCCTGACTTTC. This encodes CASSPGWAIVANVLTF.

This clone was observed a handful of times. The rearrangement joins TRBV9 to TRBJ1-6; no reliable D call. V lost 1 base to trimming and J lost 7 bases, with 9 bases between them. CDR1 is SGDLS and CDR2 is YYNGEE in the germline V gene. The CDR3 has 14 amino acids. The CDR3 here is CASSVSAFNSPLHF. The CDR3 DNA reads as TGTGCCAGCAGCGTAAGCGCCTTCAATTCACCCCTCCACTTT.

V and J are TRBV6-5 and TRBJ1-1, with a tentative D call TRBD1 (5 bases). From germline, CDR1 is MNHEY and CDR2 SVGAGI. CDR3 size: 11 residues. V was cut by 8 bases and J by 4 bases, with 8 bases left in between. The CDR3 region is CASGGPTEAFF. The CDR3 coding sequence is TGTGCCAGCGGGGGTCCCACTGAAGCTTTCTTT.

The chain employs TRBV28 and TRBJ1-1; no clear D. CDR3 length: 14 amino acids. With 7 bases removed from V and 6 bases from J, the gap between germline ends came to 18 bases. From germline, CDR1 is MDHEN and CDR2 SYDVKM. CDR3 DNA sequence: TGTGCCAGCACCTACTACATTCGGGCGGCTGAAGCTTTCTTT. Amino acid sequence: CASTYYIRAAEAFF. Complete variable domain (other parts from reference TRBV28 and TRBJ1-1): DVKVTQSSRYLVKRTGEKVFLECVQDMDHENMFWYRQDPGLGLRLIYFSYDVKMKEKGDIPEGYSVSREKKERFSLILESASTNQTSMYLCASTYYIRAAEAFFGQGTRLTVV.

With respect to this clone: The sample has other DNA sequences that encode this CDR3 too. Here the CDR3 DNA reads TGTGCCAGCAGCGTAGGGACGGTCGGAAACACCATATATTTT. Protein product: CASSVGTVGNTIYF. This chain connects TRBV9 to TRBJ1-3; D not certain. Trimming removed 0 bases from V and 4 bases from J, with 8 bases in between. CDR1 and CDR2 (germline): SGDLS, YYNGEE. The length of the CDR3 is 14 residues. Full variable domain (missing parts from reference TRBV9 and TRBJ1-3): DSGVTQTPKHLITATGQRVTLRCSPRSGDLSVYWYQQSLDQGLQFLIQYYNGEERAKGNILERFSAQQFPDLHSELNLSSLELGDSALYFCASSVGTVGNTIYFGEGSWLTVV.

The chain couples TRBV5-1 to TRBJ2-7, with 9 bases fitting TRBD1. The germline CDR1 and CDR2 sequences are SGHRS and YFSETQ. The junction had 17 bases not matched to a gene; V was cut back by 4 bases and J by 6 bases. The CDR3 runs to 17 residues. In DNA, the CDR3 is TGCGCCAGCAGCGCTGTCCCCCCGGGACAGGGTCTATCCGAGCAGTACTTC. Translating gives CASSAVPPGQGLSEQYF.

This chain links TRBV4-1 with TRBJ2-1; D remains unclear. Deletions cut 6 bases from V and 6 bases from J, with 9 bases between. Looked up from germline, CDR1 is MGHRA and CDR2 is YSYEKL. This CDR3 is 12 amino acids long. The DNA of the CDR3 is TGCGCCAGCAGTCGATTGGGCAATGAGCAGTTCTTC. Its protein is CASSRLGNEQFF.

This clone was observed a single time. The J gene is TRBJ1-2, the V gene TRBV5-6; maybe TRBD1 (6 bases). Germline CDR1 reads SGHDT; CDR2 reads YYEEEE. This CDR3 is built from 15 residues. V was trimmed by 4 bases and J by 8 bases, leaving 21 bases between them. Here the CDR3 DNA reads TGTGCCAGCAGCATAACGACAGGCGTCGGGTACGGCTACACCTTC. This sequence encodes CASSITTGVGYGYTF.

The chain uses TRBV19 and TRBJ1-4, with 8 bases that match TRBD1. The ends lost 4 bases at V and 6 bases at J; junction bases unmatched: 7. CDR3 length equals 15 residues. The germline V gene encodes CDR1 LNHDA and CDR2 SQIVND (reference sequence). CDR3 sequence reads: CASSRTRGQDEKLFF. The CDR3 DNA follows: TGTGCCAGTAGTAGAACCAGGGGGCAGGATGAAAAACTGTTTTTT. Based on the CDR3 plus reference TRBV19 and TRBJ1-4, the full variable domain is DGGITQSPKYLFRKEGQNVTLSCEQNLNHDAMYWYRQDPGQGLRLIYYSQIVNDFQKGDIAEGYSVSREKKESFPLTVTSAQKNPTAFYLCASSRTRGQDEKLFFGSGTQLSVL.

This clone was observed a handful of times. The V and J genes are TRBV7-9 and TRBJ1-5; perhaps TRBD1 as D (6 bases). V was shortened by 5 bases and J by 0 bases, with 11 bases between the two germline ends. There are 15 residues in the CDR3. Germline V gene sequence: CDR1 SEHNR, CDR2 FQNEAQ (reference sequence). The CDR3 here is CASSDFRGSNQPQHF. CDR3 in DNA: TGTGCCAGCAGCGACTTCAGGGGTAGCAATCAGCCCCAGCATTTT.

The CDR3 DNA sequence: TGTGCCAGCAGTGAATCCACGGGACTGAGCACAGATACGCAGTATTTT. Translation gives CASSESTGLSTDTQYF. This chain joins TRBV25-1 and TRBJ2-3, with D possibly being TRBD2 (6 bases). V was cut by 1 base and J by 0 bases, with 11 bases left in between. The germline V gene encodes CDR1 MGHDK and CDR2 SYGVNS. The CDR3 covers 16 residues.

The chain links TRBV6-1 to TRBJ2-1, with unresolved D. There are 11 residues in the CDR3. Germline V gene data show CDR1 as MNHNS and CDR2 as SASEGT. V was shortened by 7 bases and J by 9 bases, with 10 bases between the two germline ends. The CDR3 sequence is CASIHSLEQFF. The CDR3 DNA sequence: TGTGCCAGCATCCACAGCCTTGAGCAGTTCTTC.